This T cell receptor (beta chain) was found in a study of cytomegalovirus exposure and HLA in healthy donors. V was shortened by 1 base and J by 2 bases, with 12 bases between the two germline ends. The germline V gene encodes CDR1 GTSNPN and CDR2 SVGIG (reference sequence). This CDR3 region has 14 residues. The study ran its PCR with 60 Vbeta and 13 Jbeta primers. Profiled with immunoSEQ multiplex PCR; TCRdb holds only in-frame clones, not every one. The sample carries some 90,000 clones, about 80% recorded once. In its sample, this clone was seen a few times. The V call is TRBV30, the J call TRBJ2-7; D perhaps matches TRBD2 (5 bases). Sample: PBMCs. This receptor was identified in a man aged 50-59 years in good health and CMV-seropositive. CDR3 protein: CAWSGELIPYEQYF. The CDR3 nucleotides read TGTGCCTGGAGTGGGGAGCTGATCCCCTACGAGCAGTACTTC.